These 17 T cell receptor beta chains came from one sample sequenced in a study of CD8 T cells in Susac syndrome. It was with random hexamers that about 0.45 to 1 ug RNA was reverse transcribed. MiXCR was run by TCRdb on the immunoSEQ multiplex PCR reads, yielding one entry per CDR3 protein. The sample lists about 80,000 distinct CDR3 sequences; 85% to 95% were seen once. Sequencing was performed on CD8+ T cells from PBMCs. All receptors come from a human donor with Susac syndrome.

The CDR3 DNA reads TGTGCCAGCAGTTTGGCCGGGGTCTACGAGCAGTACTTC. It specifies CASSLAGVYEQYF. The chain combines TRBV12-3 or TRBV12-4 with TRBJ2-7; D perhaps matches TRBD2 (5 bases). The CDR3 runs 13 residues. V lost 3 bases and J lost 3, with 9 bases in between.

This chain joins TRBV12-3 or TRBV12-4 and TRBJ2-3; 12 bases agree with TRBD2. The length of the CDR3 is 15 residues. The V segment lost 7 bases and the J segment 6 bases; nucleotides outside the gene matches: 8. CDR3 sequence: CASTGLAGTGDTQYF. CDR3 DNA sequence: TGTGCCAGCACGGGACTAGCGGGTACTGGGGATACGCAGTATTTT.

V gene TRBV13 combines with J gene TRBJ2-1; unclear D gene. CDR3 length: 16 residues. Trimming cost V 5 bases and J 4 bases, with 18 bases left between them. Germline values: CDR1 PRHDT, CDR2 FYEKMQ (reference sequence). The CDR3 bases are TGTGCCAGCAGCCTATCCACCAGCACAGATTACAATGAGCAGTTCTTC. It encodes CASSLSTSTDYNEQFF.

The J gene is TRBJ2-5, the V gene TRBV10-3, with 8 nucleotides matching TRBD1. CDR3 size: 12 residues. In germline, CDR1 is ENHRY, CDR2 SYGVKD. J was trimmed by 5 bases and V by 7 bases; bases with no gene match: 3. For the CDR3, the DNA is TGTGCCATCAAGACAGGGGAGGAGACCCAGTACTTC. Protein sequence: CAIKTGEETQYF.

V usage is TRBV20-1 and J usage is TRBJ2-7, with 10 bases matching TRBD2. V shed 1 base, J shed 5 bases, and the junction held 8 bases outside the gene matches. This CDR3 region has 15 residues. CDR1 DFQATT and CDR2 SNEGSKA come from the germline V gene (reference sequence). CDR3 sequence: CSARGLAGALHEQYF. The CDR3 bases are TGCAGTGCTAGAGGGCTAGCGGGAGCTCTCCACGAGCAGTACTTC.

This rearrangement joins TRBV4-3 to TRBJ2-2; D gene ambiguous. Per the germline V gene, CDR1 is LGHNA and CDR2 is YSLEER. The CDR3 length is 15 residues. Trimming took off 0 bases at V and 3 bases at J, with 8 bases between the two ends. The CDR3 DNA reads TGCGCCAGCAGCCAAGAAACGGGCGACACCGGGGAGCTGTTTTTT. Translation: CASSQETGDTGELFF.

V gene TRBV2 combines with J gene TRBJ2-2, with D possibly TRBD2 on 6 matching bases. Germline CDR1 and CDR2: SNHLY and FYNNEI. Trimming took off 7 bases at V and 3 bases at J, with 9 bases between the two ends. This CDR3 contains 13 residues. CDR3 in amino acids: CASNWGDTGELFF. The CDR3 DNA reads TGTGCCAGCAACTGGGGGGACACCGGGGAGCTGTTTTTT.

The chain has TRBV7-2 and TRBJ2-5; TRBD2 aligns across 10 bases. This CDR3 comprises 15 residues. V shed 3 bases, J shed 2 bases, and the junction held 3 bases outside the gene matches. Germline V CDR1 and CDR2: SGHTA, FQGNSA. The CDR3 protein is CASSFLAGEQETQYF. CDR3 sequence (DNA): TGTGCCAGCAGCTTTCTAGCGGGGGAACAAGAGACCCAGTACTTC. Full variable domain (outside the CDR3, taken from reference TRBV7-2 and TRBJ2-5): GAGVSQSPSNKVTEKGKDVELRCDPISGHTALYWYRQSLGQGLEFLIYFQGNSAPDKSGLPSDRFSAERTGGSVSTLTIQRTQQEDSAVYLCASSFLAGEQETQYFGPGTRLLVL.

The chain has TRBV29-1 and TRBJ1-4; no reliable D call. Looked up from germline, CDR1 is SQVTM and CDR2 is ANQGSEA. Trimming took 7 bases from V and 10 from J, leaving 13 bases between them. The CDR3 is 11 residues long. Here the CDR3 DNA reads TGCAGCGGGGAGATAACGGGAAAACTGTTTTTT. It codes for CSGEITGKLFF.

This chain uses TRBV20-1 with TRBJ2-1, with a possible D match to TRBD2 (5 bases). V was cut by 6 bases and J by 5 bases, with 17 bases left in between. The V gene's germline CDR1 is DFQATT and CDR2 SNEGSKA (reference sequence). The CDR3 has 14 residues. The CDR3, as DNA: TGCAGTGCCGATGGCCTCACCGGGGACAATGAGCAGTTCTTC. Translating gives CSADGLTGDNEQFF.

The V call is TRBV29-1, the J call TRBJ2-3; maybe TRBD2 (6 bases). CDR3 length: 15 amino acids. V lost 1 base to trimming and J lost 6 bases, with 17 bases between them. CDR1 SQVTM and CDR2 ANQGSEA come from the germline V gene. CDR3 sequence (DNA): TGCAGCGTTGAAGGGCGGGACGCCCTCACCGATACGCAGTATTTT. Protein sequence: CSVEGRDALTDTQYF.

The chain combines TRBV7-9 with TRBJ1-1; D is unresolved. The CDR3 runs 16 residues. V lost 5 bases, J lost 0 bases, and 16 bases lay in between. CDR1 and CDR2 from the germline V gene are SEHNR and FQNEAQ (reference sequence). CDR3 residues: CASSPPRGTLNTEAFF. The CDR3 DNA sequence: TGTGCCAGCAGCCCCCCCCGTGGCACTTTGAACACTGAAGCTTTCTTT.

This clonotype has a single count. This sequence joins TRBV13 and TRBJ2-6; D is unclear. Germline V lookup: CDR1 PRHDT, CDR2 FYEKMQ (reference sequence). This CDR3 region has 14 residues. Trimming removed 7 bases from V and 0 bases from J, with 7 bases in between. The CDR3 region has the DNA TGTGCCAGCACCTCGGACTCTGGGGCCAACGTCCTGACTTTC. Protein product: CASTSDSGANVLTF.

The genes are TRBV7-9 and TRBJ1-2; D perhaps matches TRBD1 (5 bases). Per germline, CDR1 SEHNR and CDR2 FQNEAQ (reference sequence). The V end was cut by 4 bases, the J end by 1 base, with 13 bases between. The CDR3 is 15 amino acids. The DNA of the CDR3 is TGTGCCAGCAGCTCGTCGACAGATTATAACTATGGCTACACCTTC. Translation: CASSSSTDYNYGYTF.

This chain links TRBV6-2 or TRBV6-3 with TRBJ2-7; D unclear. Germline V gene lookup returns CDR1 MNHEY and CDR2 SVGEGT. V lost 0 bases to trimming and J lost 5 bases, with 8 bases between them. The CDR3 runs to 13 residues. The CDR3 region has the DNA TGTGCCAGCAGTTACTCGTACCCTAACGAGCAGTACTTC. Its translation: CASSYSYPNEQYF.

The rearrangement uses TRBV29-1 and TRBJ1-1, with D possibly TRBD1 on 6 matching bases. Germline values: CDR1 SQVTM, CDR2 ANQGSEA. The CDR3 contains 16 residues. The germline V and J ends were trimmed by 0 bases and 1 base, with 15 bases remaining between them. Here the CDR3 DNA reads TGCAGCGTTGAAGATCTCCCGGGGGCGAGGAACACTGAAGCTTTCTTT. Residues: CSVEDLPGARNTEAFF.

J is TRBJ2-7 and V is TRBV4-2; 9 nucleotides align to TRBD1. With 4 bases clipped from V and 4 bases from J, the junction kept 8 bases outside the gene matches. Looked up from germline, CDR1 is LGHNA and CDR2 is YNFKEQ. The CDR3 covers 15 residues. The CDR3 sequence is CASSPGQGTRYEQYF. CDR3 nucleotide sequence: TGTGCCAGCAGCCCCGGACAGGGGACGAGGTACGAGCAGTACTTC.